This T cell receptor beta chain was sequenced during a study of shared clonotypes between healthy human individuals. Comment on this clone: Its specificity is unknown.

Measured with immunoSEQ multiplex PCR; TCRdb has only the in-frame clones, and not every one. The table shows approximately 340,000 clones, with roughly 80% occurring only once. CDR3 length: 18 amino acids. V shed 2 bases and J shed 3 bases, with 23 bases lying between them. Looked up from germline, CDR1 is LNHNV and CDR2 is YYDKDF (reference sequence). Overall study findings and caveats: Non-shared clonotypes had lower generation probabilities than clonotypes shared by all four sorted-subset donors. In the sorted subsets, rarefaction showed sequencing was incomplete despite large depth.

This receptor was taken from a man aged 25-45 years in good health. Sequencing used memory CD4+ T cells sorted from blood. Noted subset: CD45RA-negative fraction. This chain uses TRBV15 with TRBJ2-7; D possibly corresponds to TRBD2 (5 bases). Written as DNA, the CDR3 is TGTGCCACCAGCAGACACACTAGTCCTTCTCGATTTAGCTACGAGCAGTACTTC. Translating gives CATSRHTSPSRFSYEQYF.